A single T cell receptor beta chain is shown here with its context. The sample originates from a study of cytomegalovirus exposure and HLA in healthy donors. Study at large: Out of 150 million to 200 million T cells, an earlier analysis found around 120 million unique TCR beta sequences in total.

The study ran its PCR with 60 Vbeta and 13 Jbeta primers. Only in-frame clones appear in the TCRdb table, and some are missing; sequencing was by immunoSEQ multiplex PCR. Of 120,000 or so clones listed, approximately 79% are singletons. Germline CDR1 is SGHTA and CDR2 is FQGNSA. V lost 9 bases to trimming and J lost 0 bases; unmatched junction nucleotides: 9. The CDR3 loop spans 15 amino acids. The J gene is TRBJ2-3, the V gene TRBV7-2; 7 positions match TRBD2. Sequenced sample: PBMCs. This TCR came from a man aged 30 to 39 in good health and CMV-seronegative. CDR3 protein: CASQAGSSSTDTQYF. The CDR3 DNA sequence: TGTGCCAGTCAAGCGGGGTCGTCTAGCACAGATACGCAGTATTTT.